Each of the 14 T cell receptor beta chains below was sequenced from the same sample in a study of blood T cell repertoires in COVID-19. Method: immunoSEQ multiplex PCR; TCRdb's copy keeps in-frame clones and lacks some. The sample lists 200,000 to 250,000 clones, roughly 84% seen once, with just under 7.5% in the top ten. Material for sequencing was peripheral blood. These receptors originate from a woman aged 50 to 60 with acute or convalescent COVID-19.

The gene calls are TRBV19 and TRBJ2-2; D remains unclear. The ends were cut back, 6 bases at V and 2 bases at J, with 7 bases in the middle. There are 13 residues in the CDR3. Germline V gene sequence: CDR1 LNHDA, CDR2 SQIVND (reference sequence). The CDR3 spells CASSRANTGELFF. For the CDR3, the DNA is TGTGCCAGTAGCCGAGCCAACACCGGGGAGCTGTTTTTT. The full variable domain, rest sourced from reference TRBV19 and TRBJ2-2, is DGGITQSPKYLFRKEGQNVTLSCEQNLNHDAMYWYRQDPGQGLRLIYYSQIVNDFQKGDIAEGYSVSREKKESFPLTVTSAQKNPTAFYLCASSRANTGELFFGEGSRLTVL.

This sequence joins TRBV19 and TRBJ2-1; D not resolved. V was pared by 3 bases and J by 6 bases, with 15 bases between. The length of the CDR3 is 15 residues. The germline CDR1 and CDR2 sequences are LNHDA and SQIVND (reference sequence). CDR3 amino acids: CASSIFLHPSNEQFF. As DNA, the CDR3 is TGTGCCAGTAGTATCTTCCTCCATCCTAGCAATGAGCAGTTCTTC.

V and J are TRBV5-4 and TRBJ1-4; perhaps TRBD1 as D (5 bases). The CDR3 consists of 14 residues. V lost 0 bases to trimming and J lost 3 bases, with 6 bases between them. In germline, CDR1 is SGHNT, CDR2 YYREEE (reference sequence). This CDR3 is CASSLETANEKLFF. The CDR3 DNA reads TGTGCCAGCAGCTTGGAGACAGCTAATGAAAAACTGTTTTTT.

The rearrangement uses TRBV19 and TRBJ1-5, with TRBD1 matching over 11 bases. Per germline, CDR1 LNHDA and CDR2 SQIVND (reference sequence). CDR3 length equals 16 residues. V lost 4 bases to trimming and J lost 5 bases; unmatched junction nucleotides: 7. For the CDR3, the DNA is TGTGCCAGTAGTACTGGGACAGGGGGTAATCATCAGCCCCAGCATTTT. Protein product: CASSTGTGGNHQPQHF.

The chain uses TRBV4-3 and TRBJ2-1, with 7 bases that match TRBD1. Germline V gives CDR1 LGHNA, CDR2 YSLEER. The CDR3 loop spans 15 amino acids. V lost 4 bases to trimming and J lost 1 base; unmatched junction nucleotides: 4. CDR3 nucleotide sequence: TGCGCCAGCAGCCCTACGGGACAGTCCTACAATGAGCAGTTCTTC. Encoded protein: CASSPTGQSYNEQFF.

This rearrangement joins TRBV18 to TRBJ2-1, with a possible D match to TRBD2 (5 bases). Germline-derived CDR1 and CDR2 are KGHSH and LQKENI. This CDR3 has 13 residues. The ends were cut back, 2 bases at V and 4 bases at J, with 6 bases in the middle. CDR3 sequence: CASSPTSYNEQFF. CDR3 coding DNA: TGTGCCAGCTCACCAACTAGTTACAATGAGCAGTTCTTC. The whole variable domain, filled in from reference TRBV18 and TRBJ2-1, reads NAGVMQNPRHLVRRRGQEARLRCSPMKGHSHVYWYRQLPEEGLKFMVYLQKENIIDESGMPKERFSAEFPKEGPSILRIQQVVRGDSAAYFCASSPTSYNEQFFGPGTRLTVL.

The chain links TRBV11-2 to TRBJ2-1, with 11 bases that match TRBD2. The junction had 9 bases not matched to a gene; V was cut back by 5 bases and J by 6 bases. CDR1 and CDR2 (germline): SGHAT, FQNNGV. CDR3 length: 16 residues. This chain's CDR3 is CASSTRSGGAGNEQFF. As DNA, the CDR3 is TGTGCCAGCAGCACCCGTAGCGGGGGGGCAGGCAATGAGCAGTTCTTC.

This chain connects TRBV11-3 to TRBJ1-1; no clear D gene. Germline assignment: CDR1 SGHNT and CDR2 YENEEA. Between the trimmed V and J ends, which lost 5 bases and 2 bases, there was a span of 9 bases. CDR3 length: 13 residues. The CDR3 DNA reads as TGTGCCAGCAGCCCCCGGAGTAACACTGAAGCTTTCTTT. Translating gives CASSPRSNTEAFF.

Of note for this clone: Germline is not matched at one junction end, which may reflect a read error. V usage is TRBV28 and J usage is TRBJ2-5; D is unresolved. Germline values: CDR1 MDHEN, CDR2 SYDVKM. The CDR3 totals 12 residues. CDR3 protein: CASTLSGETQYF. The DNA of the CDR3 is TGTGCCAGCACTTTATCCGGTGAGACCCAGTACTTC.

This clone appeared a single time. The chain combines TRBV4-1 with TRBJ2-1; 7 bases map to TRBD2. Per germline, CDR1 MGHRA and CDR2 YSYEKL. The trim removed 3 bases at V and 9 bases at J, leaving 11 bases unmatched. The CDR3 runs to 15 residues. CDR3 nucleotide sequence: TGCGCCAGCAGCCAGGGCGGGAGCCCATTTATTGAGCAGTTCTTC. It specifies CASSQGGSPFIEQFF.

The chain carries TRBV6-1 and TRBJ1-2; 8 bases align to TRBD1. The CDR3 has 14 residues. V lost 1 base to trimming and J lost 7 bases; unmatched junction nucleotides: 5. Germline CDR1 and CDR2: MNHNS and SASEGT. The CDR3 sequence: CASSEGQGTRGYTF. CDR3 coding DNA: TGTGCCAGCAGTGAAGGACAGGGGACACGTGGCTACACCTTC.

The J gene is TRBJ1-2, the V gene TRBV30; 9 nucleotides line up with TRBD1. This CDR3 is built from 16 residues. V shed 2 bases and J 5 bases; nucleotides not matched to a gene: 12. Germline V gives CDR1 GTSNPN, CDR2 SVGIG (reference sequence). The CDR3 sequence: CAWSRGGTGLGYGYTF. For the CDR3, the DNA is TGTGCCTGGAGTCGAGGGGGGACAGGGTTAGGGTATGGCTACACCTTC.

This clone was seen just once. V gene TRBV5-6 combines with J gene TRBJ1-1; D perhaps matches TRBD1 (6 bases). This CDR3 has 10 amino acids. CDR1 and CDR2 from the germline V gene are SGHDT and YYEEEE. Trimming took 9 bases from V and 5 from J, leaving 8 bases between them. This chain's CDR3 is CATGETEAFF. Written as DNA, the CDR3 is TGTGCCACAGGGGAGACTGAAGCTTTCTTT. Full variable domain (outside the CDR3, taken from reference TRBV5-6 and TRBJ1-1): DAGVTQSPTHLIKTRGQQVTLRCSPKSGHDTVSWYQQALGQGPQFIFQYYEEEERQRGNFPDRFSGHQFPNYSSELNVNALLLGDSALYLCATGETEAFFGQGTRLTVV.

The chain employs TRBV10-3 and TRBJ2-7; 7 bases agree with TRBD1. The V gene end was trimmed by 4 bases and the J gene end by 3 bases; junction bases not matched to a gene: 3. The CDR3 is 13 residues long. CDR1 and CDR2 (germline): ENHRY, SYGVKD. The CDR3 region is CAISGRQGYEQYF. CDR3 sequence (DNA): TGTGCCATCAGTGGGCGACAGGGCTACGAGCAGTACTTC.